This TCR beta chain came from a study of blood T cell repertoires in COVID-19. At the level of the study: In each case, the material was cDNA or gDNA derived from T cells, B-cell-depleted T cells, or PBMCs.

Those who participated ranged in age from about 18 to 89 years and resided in 24 US areas. Donors of Cohort 3 who recovered were those that had two negative PCRs, clearance, or symptom resolution. Generated by immunoSEQ multiplex PCR, the TCRdb table keeps only in-frame clones and is missing some. The table shows about 130,000 clones, with about 79% occurring only once. Sequences were obtained from PBMCs or T cells enriched from blood (not recorded which). The clonotype comes from a man aged 45-65 years who had recovered from COVID-19.

The CDR3 here is CASSDRGSTDTQYF. Written as DNA, the CDR3 is TGTGCCAGCAGTGATCGGGGTTCCACAGATACGCAGTATTTT. The J gene is TRBJ2-3, the V gene TRBV25-1; D is possibly TRBD2 (5 bases). The CDR3 length is 14 residues. Germline-derived CDR1 and CDR2 are MGHDK and SYGVNS. Trimming pared 3 bases from V and 2 bases from J, leaving 9 bases between. The full variable domain, its missing parts supplied by reference TRBV25-1 and TRBJ2-3, is EADIYQTPRYLVIGTGKKITLECSQTMGHDKMYWYQQDPGMELHLIHYSYGVNSTEKGDLSSESTVSRIRTEHFPLTLESARPSHTSQYLCASSDRGSTDTQYFGPGTRLTVL.